This TCR beta chain emerged from a study of blood T cell repertoires in COVID-19. In the source study's methods: Reference gene primer amplification gave estimated nucleated cell counts. Assay used: immunoSEQ multiplex PCR; TCRdb lists only in-frame clones, some missing. That table supplies the V and J calls and clone size; D and trimming were determined from the DNA. This table holds some 90,000 clones, approximately 70% found once. This clone has just one count. Other nucleotide sequences from this sample produce the same CDR3. The clonotype comes from a woman aged 60-75 years in a cohort sampled during active or convalescent COVID-19. Material for sequencing was peripheral blood.

This chain's CDR3 is CASSLTGASYNEQFF. The CDR3 bases are TGTGCCAGCAGTCTAACAGGGGCATCCTACAATGAGCAGTTCTTC. V and J are TRBV6-5 and TRBJ2-1, with 7 positions matching TRBD1. J was trimmed by 1 base and V by 5 bases; bases with no gene match: 5. There are 15 residues in the CDR3. From germline, CDR1 is MNHEY and CDR2 SVGAGI.